Following are 25 T cell receptor beta chains from one sample sequenced in a study of blood T cell repertoires in COVID-19. TCRdb's copy holds only in-frame clones and misses some; the assay was immunoSEQ multiplex PCR. The sample includes 150,000 to 200,000 clones, around 90% of them seen just once. Sequencing was performed on peripheral blood. The receptors were gathered from a man in his sixties with active or convalescent COVID-19.

V and J are TRBV7-2 and TRBJ2-3; 13 bases align to TRBD2. V lost 4 bases and J lost 0; bases outside the gene matches: 10. CDR3 length equals 19 residues. Germline CDR1 reads SGHTA; CDR2 reads FQGNSA. The CDR3 sequence is CASSSSGLAGFSSTDTQYF. DNA of the CDR3: TGTGCCAGCAGCTCCTCGGGACTAGCGGGGTTTTCTAGCACAGATACGCAGTATTTT.

This clone was counted between two and nine times. The chain uses TRBV27 and TRBJ1-2; 8 bases map to TRBD1. CDR1 is MNHEY, CDR2 SMNVEV, per germline (reference sequence). The trim removed 6 bases at V and 2 bases at J, leaving 8 bases unmatched. The CDR3 length is 15 residues. The CDR3 nucleotides read TGTGCCAGCAGCTCAGGACAGGGCCTAAACTATGGCTACACCTTC. This codes for CASSSGQGLNYGYTF.

The chain is built from TRBV7-3 and TRBJ2-1; D uncertain. This CDR3 has 14 residues. Germline values: CDR1 SGHTA, CDR2 FQGTGA. V was cut by 0 bases and J by 0 bases, with 3 bases left in between. The DNA of the CDR3 is TGTGCCAGCAGCTTAACCAGCTCCTACAATGAGCAGTTCTTC. This codes for CASSLTSSYNEQFF. The variable domain in full, with the rest retrieved from reference TRBV7-3 and TRBJ2-1, is GAGVSQTPSNKVTEKGKYVELRCDPISGHTALYWYRQSLGQGPEFLIYFQGTGAADDSGLPNDRFFAVRPEGSVSTLKIQRTERGDSAVYLCASSLTSSYNEQFFGPGTRLTVL.

This clone occurred once. The gene calls are TRBV4-1 and TRBJ2-3; TRBD1 is a possible D gene (6 bases). The CDR3 is made up of 17 amino acids. Per germline, CDR1 MGHRA and CDR2 YSYEKL. Trimming cost V 4 bases and J 2 bases, with 19 bases left between them. CDR3 amino acids: CASSRYRVMGYTDTQYF. The CDR3 nucleotides read TGCGCCAGCAGCCGCTACAGGGTCATGGGATACACAGATACGCAGTATTTT.

J is TRBJ2-7 and V is TRBV9, with D possibly matching TRBD1 (6 bases). CDR1 SGDLS and CDR2 YYNGEE come from the germline V gene. CDR3 length equals 17 residues. Trimming stripped 0 bases from V and 4 bases from J, with 20 bases between. The CDR3 sequence is CASSVAPAGDLGYEQYF. In DNA form, the CDR3 reads TGTGCCAGCAGCGTAGCCCCGGCAGGGGACCTCGGGTACGAGCAGTACTTC.

The V gene is TRBV6-2 or TRBV6-3, the J gene TRBJ1-6; TRBD1 matches 7 bases. Germline trimming cut 2 bases from V and 10 bases from J; bases unmatched to any gene: 5. CDR1 is MNHEY and CDR2 is SVGEGT in the germline V gene. The CDR3 totals 14 residues. DNA of the CDR3: TGTGCCAGCAGTTACACAGGGGCAAACTCACCCCTCCACTTT. Amino acid sequence: CASSYTGANSPLHF.

In this sample, this clone turned up once. This chain joins TRBV29-1 and TRBJ1-2; the D is unclear. Between the trimmed V and J ends, which lost 7 bases and 2 bases, there was a span of 11 bases. This CDR3 has 12 amino acids. Germline CDR1 SQVTM, CDR2 ANQGSEA. The CDR3 protein is CSALELNYGYTF. The CDR3, as DNA: TGCAGCGCCCTGGAGCTAAACTATGGCTACACCTTC.

V and J are TRBV21-1 and TRBJ1-6; the table's D call of TRBD1 was not tested on the DNA. TRBV21-1 is shown as a pseudogene. This CDR3 has 14 residues. The DNA for the CDR3 is TGTGCCATCGGGACAGGGGACCAGGGGTCACCCCTCCACTTT. This translates into CAIGTGDQGSPLHF.

This clone was seen a single time. The genes are TRBV6-5 and TRBJ1-1, with 11 bases matching TRBD1. V shed 5 bases and J 4 bases; nucleotides not matched to a gene: 6. The CDR3 totals 15 residues. CDR1 and CDR2 from the germline V gene are MNHEY and SVGAGI. Here the CDR3 reads CASSQTGTGGTEAFF. CDR3 bases: TGTGCCAGCAGTCAAACCGGGACAGGGGGCACTGAAGCTTTCTTT.

J is TRBJ1-6 and V is TRBV2; no definite D call. Trimming stripped 1 base from V and 6 bases from J, with 7 bases between. This CDR3 comprises 14 residues. Germline V gene sequence: CDR1 SNHLY, CDR2 FYNNEI. The CDR3 sequence is CASSEDMINSPLHF. CDR3 nucleotide sequence: TGTGCCAGCAGTGAAGACATGATTAATTCACCCCTCCACTTT.

This chain joins TRBV3-1 (or the pseudogene TRBV3-2) and TRBJ1-2; D is possibly TRBD1 (6 bases). V dropped 0 bases and J dropped 1 base, with 6 bases sitting between them. The CDR3 sequence is 14 residues long. Looked up from germline, CDR1 is LGHDT and CDR2 is YNNKEL (reference sequence). CDR3: CASSQEGGNYGYTF. In DNA form, the CDR3 reads TGTGCCAGCAGCCAAGAAGGGGGTAACTATGGCTACACCTTC.

This chain connects TRBV24-1 to TRBJ2-7, with no clear D. The CDR3 is 14 residues long. Germline V gene sequence: CDR1 KGHDR, CDR2 SFDVKD. Trimming took off 2 bases at V and 2 bases at J, with 9 bases between the two ends. The CDR3 spells CATSDSNEPYEQYF. CDR3 DNA: TGTGCCACCAGTGATTCTAACGAACCCTACGAGCAGTACTTC.

The chain recombines TRBV27 with TRBJ2-3, with a weak D call TRBD1 (5 bases). Germline CDR1 MNHEY, CDR2 SMNVEV (reference sequence). The CDR3 is 13 amino acids. V shed 2 bases and J shed 3 bases, with 6 bases lying between them. The CDR3 region has the DNA TGTGCCAGCAGTTTACCAGGGACAGATACGCAGTATTTT. As protein: CASSLPGTDTQYF.

This CDR3 reads CATRQGDTQYF. CDR3 nucleotide sequence: TGTGCCACCAGACAGGGAGATACGCAGTATTTT. The chain is built from TRBV24-1 and TRBJ2-3, with a possible D match to TRBD1 (6 bases). The germline gives CDR1 KGHDR, CDR2 SFDVKD. Deletions cut 7 bases from V and 5 bases from J, with 6 bases between. CDR3 length: 11 residues.

V is TRBV19 and J is TRBJ2-3; unclear D gene. With 6 bases removed from V and 0 bases from J, the gap between germline ends came to 19 bases. This CDR3 contains 17 residues. Per germline, CDR1 LNHDA and CDR2 SQIVND (reference sequence). This chain's CDR3 is CASRPRRVEASTDTQYF. In nucleotides, the CDR3 is TGTGCCAGTAGGCCACGCCGAGTAGAAGCTAGCACAGATACGCAGTATTTT.

The chain uses TRBV12-3 or TRBV12-4 and TRBJ1-2, with TRBD1 matching over 9 bases. The CDR3 length is 13 residues. J lost 8 bases, V lost 6 bases, and 7 bases had no gene match. CDR3 loop: CASRTDRGRGYTF. The CDR3 coding sequence is TGTGCCAGCAGAACTGACAGGGGGAGGGGCTACACCTTC.

This rearrangement joins TRBV5-5 to TRBJ1-2; D unresolved. The CDR3 sequence is 14 residues long. Looked up from germline, CDR1 is SGHKS and CDR2 is YYEKEE (reference sequence). With 0 bases removed from V and 0 bases from J, the gap between germline ends came to 6 bases. CDR3 residues: CASSLALANYGYTF. The CDR3 DNA follows: TGTGCCAGCAGCTTGGCCCTAGCTAACTATGGCTACACCTTC.

J is TRBJ1-2 and V is TRBV2, with 8 nucleotides matching TRBD1. Trimming took 7 bases from V and 6 from J; bases not matched to a gene: 16. CDR3 length: 16 amino acids. Germline values: CDR1 SNHLY, CDR2 FYNNEI. CDR3 sequence reads: CASTRTSGQGGHGYTF. Written as DNA, the CDR3 is TGTGCCAGCACCAGAACGTCTGGACAGGGAGGGCATGGCTACACCTTC.

J is TRBJ1-2 and V is TRBV13, with TRBD1 as a possible D gene (6 bases). V lost 0 bases and J lost 2, with 22 bases in between. The CDR3 loop spans 19 amino acids. Germline CDR1 and CDR2: PRHDT and FYEKMQ (reference sequence). The CDR3 DNA reads TGTGCCAGCAGCTTAGGCCTCTACTCCCGGGACAACCGGAACTATGGCTACACCTTC. Translated: CASSLGLYSRDNRNYGYTF.

The J gene is TRBJ1-2, the V gene TRBV7-8; TRBD1 aligns across 8 bases. V trimming: 4 bases; J trimming: 1 base; junction bases outside the gene matches: 5. The CDR3 spans 15 residues. Germline CDR1 SGHVS, CDR2 FQNEAQ. CDR3 sequence (DNA): TGTGCCAGCAGCTCTCTGGGACAGGATAACTATGGCTACACCTTC. This translates into CASSSLGQDNYGYTF.

The rearrangement uses TRBV5-1 and TRBJ2-3, with TRBD2 matching over 8 bases. The CDR3 has 15 amino acids. With 1 base clipped from V and 0 bases from J, the junction kept 1 base outside the gene matches. From germline, CDR1 is SGHRS and CDR2 YFSETQ. The CDR3 loop is CASSLTSGSTDTQYF. The CDR3 DNA is TGCGCCAGCAGCTTGACTAGCGGAAGCACAGATACGCAGTATTTT.

The sample holds one count of this clone. The DNA for the CDR3 is TGTGCCAGCAGTTCCGTGGGGGCTCCTGGGGCCAACGTCCTGACTTTC. It translates to CASSSVGAPGANVLTF. This chain connects TRBV6-4 to TRBJ2-6; tentatively, D is TRBD1 (6 bases). The V and J ends lost 5 bases and 2 bases respectively, with 13 bases between them. The germline V gene encodes CDR1 MRHNA and CDR2 SNTAGT. The CDR3 totals 16 residues.

The chain links TRBV6-5 to TRBJ1-5; 8 bases are a match to TRBD1. Trimming removed 7 bases from V and 2 bases from J; junction bases left unmatched: 7. The CDR3 runs to 15 residues. Germline V gene lookup returns CDR1 MNHEY and CDR2 SVGAGI. The CDR3 region is CASTQSGGGNQPQHF. The CDR3 nucleotides read TGTGCCAGCACCCAATCAGGGGGCGGCAATCAGCCCCAGCATTTT.

The J gene is TRBJ2-7, the V gene TRBV7-9, with 9 bases lining up with TRBD1. CDR3 length equals 15 residues. CDR1 and CDR2 from the germline V gene are SEHNR and FQNEAQ (reference sequence). CDR3 region: CVVRGDRELSYEQYF. The CDR3 coding sequence is TGTGTCGTAAGGGGGGACAGGGAATTGTCCTACGAGCAGTACTTC.

This clone was seen only once. The chain uses TRBV10-3 and TRBJ1-1; D gene unclear. This CDR3 region has 13 residues. Germline V gene sequence: CDR1 ENHRY, CDR2 SYGVKD. The V end lost 10 bases, the J end lost 4 bases, and 16 bases lay between the germline ends. Written as DNA, the CDR3 is TGTGCCACCGCGCCGGAGATGATCACTGAAGCTTTCTTT. Protein: CATAPEMITEAFF.